This T cell receptor beta chain was captured in a study of CD8 T cells in Susac syndrome (dated by TCRdb to the late 2010s). Looking at the study overall: Of the Susac syndrome patients who were sequenced, under 10 were in clinical remission while six had clinically active disease. Repertoire sequencing was used to test whether CD8+ T cell activation and differentiation in Susac syndrome was antigen driven. At the time of blood withdrawal, Susac syndrome patients were either therapy-naive, taking corticosteroids (with some also receiving IVIg), or on IVIg alone.

In regard to this clonotype: Its antigen is not yet known. There are no base qualities to consult, and no much larger clone falls within one base.

RNA was extracted using the RNeasy kit, and roughly 0.5 to 1 ug of the RNA was reverse transcribed with random hexamers. TCR beta CDR3 regions were amplified with the immunoSEQ multiplex PCR assay covering 54 Vbeta and 13 Jbeta segments. To correct PCR amplification bias, a synthetic template baseline was used for both primer optimization and computational correction. Per the original workflow: Reads were annotated to V, D and J genes according to IMGT and were analyzed with immunoSEQ Analyzer, with only productive sequences retained. To calculate clonality, Shannon entropy was normalized by log2 of the number of productive unique sequences and then subtracted from one. For each patient and control, public and private clones were evaluated among the 100 most prevalent clones. Susac-specific clones were defined as absent from healthy and MS cohorts, around 1,000 published viral clones and other ImmuneACCESS disease sequences. Using fastp at Q25 and MiXCR, TCRdb reprocessed the public reads and kept productive beta chains. Each entry merges the rows of one CDR3 protein and shows their most common DNA and genes. TCRdb, rather than the study authors, made the V and J calls. This sample gives 200,000 to 300,000 distinct CDR3 sequences in total; 90% to 96% of them show up just once. Under 0.12% of the sample goes to the ten largest clones.

Peripheral blood CD8+ and CD4+ T cells from healthy donors, Susac syndrome patients and multiple sclerosis patients were profiled using high-throughput TCR beta sequencing. Susac syndrome patients met recently defined diagnostic criteria for definite or probable disease. Bulk CD8+ and CD4+ T cells were purified by magnetic negative isolation, while CD8+ TEMRA cells were enriched using FACS. Blood was collected in EDTA tubes and processed within 24 hours, with PBMCs isolated through density gradient centrifugation. PBMCs intended for TCR sequencing were cryopreserved in liquid nitrogen and were subsequently thawed in a 37 degrees C water bath. A purity of at least 90% was achieved for sorted or isolated CD4+, CD8+ and CD8+ TEMRA cells. The investigation overall reported the following: The number of individuals in the TCR sequencing and HLA analysis was recognized as being relatively small. In patients with Susac syndrome, the CD4+ T cell repertoire showed no detectable clonal expansion.

Material: CD4+ T cells from PBMCs. This sequence was found in a human donor with Susac syndrome.

The CDR3 protein is CASSVELNTEAFF. The DNA sequence reads TGTGCCAGCAGCGTAGAACTTAACACTGAAGCTTTCTTT. This chain is built from TRBV9 and TRBJ1-1; no D gene can be assigned with confidence. Cut back by 0 bases and 2 bases, the V and J ends lie 5 bases apart. Looking up the germline V gene yields CDR1 SGDLS and CDR2 YYNGEE. The CDR3 has 13 amino acids, counting the end cysteine and phenylalanine. Of all the DNA, just the CDR3 is kept, 39 bases in frame from base 1.